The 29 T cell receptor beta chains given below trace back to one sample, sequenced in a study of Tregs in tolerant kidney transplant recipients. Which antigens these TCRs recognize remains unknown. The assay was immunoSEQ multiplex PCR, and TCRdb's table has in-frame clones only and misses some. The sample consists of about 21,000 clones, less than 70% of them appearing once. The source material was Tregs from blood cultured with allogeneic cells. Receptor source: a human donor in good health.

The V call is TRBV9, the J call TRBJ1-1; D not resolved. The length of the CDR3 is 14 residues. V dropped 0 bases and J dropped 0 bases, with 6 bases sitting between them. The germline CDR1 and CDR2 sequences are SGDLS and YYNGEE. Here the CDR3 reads CASSVDRVNTEAFF. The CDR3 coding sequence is TGTGCCAGCAGCGTAGATCGGGTGAACACTGAAGCTTTCTTT.

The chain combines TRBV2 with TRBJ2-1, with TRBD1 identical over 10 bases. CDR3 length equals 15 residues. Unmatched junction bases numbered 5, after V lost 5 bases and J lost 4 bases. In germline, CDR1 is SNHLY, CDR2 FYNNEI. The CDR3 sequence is CASSRWTGGYNEQFF. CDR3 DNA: TGTGCCAGCAGTCGATGGACAGGGGGGTACAATGAGCAGTTCTTC.

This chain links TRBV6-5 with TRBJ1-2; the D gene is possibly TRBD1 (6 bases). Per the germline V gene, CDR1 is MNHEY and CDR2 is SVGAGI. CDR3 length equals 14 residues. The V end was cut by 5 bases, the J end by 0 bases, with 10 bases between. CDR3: CASSDRIANYGYTF. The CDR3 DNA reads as TGTGCCAGCAGTGACAGGATAGCTAACTATGGCTACACCTTC.

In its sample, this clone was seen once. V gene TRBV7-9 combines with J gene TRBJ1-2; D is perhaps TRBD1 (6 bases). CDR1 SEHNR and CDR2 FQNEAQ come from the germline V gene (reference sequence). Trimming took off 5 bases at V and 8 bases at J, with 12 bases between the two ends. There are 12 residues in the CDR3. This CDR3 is CASSEGTRGYTF. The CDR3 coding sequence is TGTGCCAGCAGCGAGGGGACAAGGGGCTACACCTTC.

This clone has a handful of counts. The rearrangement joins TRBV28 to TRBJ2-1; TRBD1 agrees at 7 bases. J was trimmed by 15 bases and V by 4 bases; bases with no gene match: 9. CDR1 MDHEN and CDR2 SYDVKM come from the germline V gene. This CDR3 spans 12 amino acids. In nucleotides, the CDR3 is TGTGCCAGCAGTTCGGACAGGAGGTCGTGGTTCTTC. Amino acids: CASSSDRRSWFF.

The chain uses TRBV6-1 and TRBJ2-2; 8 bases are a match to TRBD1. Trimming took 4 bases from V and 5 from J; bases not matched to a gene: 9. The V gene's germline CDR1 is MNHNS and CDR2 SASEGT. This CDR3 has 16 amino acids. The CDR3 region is CASSVRGQGKTGELFF. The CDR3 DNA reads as TGTGCCAGCAGTGTACGAGGACAGGGTAAAACCGGGGAGCTGTTTTTT.

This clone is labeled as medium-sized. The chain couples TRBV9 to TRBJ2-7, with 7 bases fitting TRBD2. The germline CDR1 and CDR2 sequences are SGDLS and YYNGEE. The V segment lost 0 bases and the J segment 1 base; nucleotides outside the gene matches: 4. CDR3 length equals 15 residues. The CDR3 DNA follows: TGTGCCAGCAGCGTAGGAGCGGGAAGGTCCTACGAGCAGTACTTC. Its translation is CASSVGAGRSYEQYF. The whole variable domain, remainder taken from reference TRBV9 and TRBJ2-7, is DSGVTQTPKHLITATGQRVTLRCSPRSGDLSVYWYQQSLDQGLQFLIQYYNGEERAKGNILERFSAQQFPDLHSELNLSSLELGDSALYFCASSVGAGRSYEQYFGPGTRLTVT.

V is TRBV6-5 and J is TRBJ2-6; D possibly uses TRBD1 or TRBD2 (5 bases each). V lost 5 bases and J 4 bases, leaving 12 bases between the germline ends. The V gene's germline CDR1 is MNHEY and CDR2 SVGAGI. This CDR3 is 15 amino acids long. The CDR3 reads CASSHGTAGANVLTF. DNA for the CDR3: TGTGCCAGCAGTCATGGGACGGCAGGGGCCAACGTCCTGACTTTC.

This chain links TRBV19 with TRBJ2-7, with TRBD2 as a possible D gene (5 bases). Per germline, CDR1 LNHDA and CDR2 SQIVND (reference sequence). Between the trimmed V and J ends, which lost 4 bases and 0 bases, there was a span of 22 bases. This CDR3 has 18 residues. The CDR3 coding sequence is TGTGCCAGTAGTAGAGCCGGGGTTTCAACTTTCCTCTCCTACGAGCAGTACTTC. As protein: CASSRAGVSTFLSYEQYF.

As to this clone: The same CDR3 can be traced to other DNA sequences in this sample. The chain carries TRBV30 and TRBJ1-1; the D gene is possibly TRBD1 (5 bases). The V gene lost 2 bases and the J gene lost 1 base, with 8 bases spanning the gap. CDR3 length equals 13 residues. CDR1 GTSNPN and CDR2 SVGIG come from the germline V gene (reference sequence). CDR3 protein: CAWSFTGNTEAFF. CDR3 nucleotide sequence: TGTGCCTGGAGTTTTACAGGGAACACTGAAGCTTTCTTT. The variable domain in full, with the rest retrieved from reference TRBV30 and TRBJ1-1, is SQTIHQWPATLVQPVGSPLSLECTVEGTSNPNLYWYRQAAGRGLQLLFYSVGIGQISSEVPQNLSASRPQDRQFILSSKKLLLSDSGFYLCAWSFTGNTEAFFGQGTRLTVV.

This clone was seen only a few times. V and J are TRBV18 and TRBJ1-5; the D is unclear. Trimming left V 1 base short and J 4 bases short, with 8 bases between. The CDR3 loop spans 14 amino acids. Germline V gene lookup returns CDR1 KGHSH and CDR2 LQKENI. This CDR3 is CASSPRTGNQPQHF. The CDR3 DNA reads TGTGCCAGCTCACCACGGACGGGAAATCAGCCCCAGCATTTT.

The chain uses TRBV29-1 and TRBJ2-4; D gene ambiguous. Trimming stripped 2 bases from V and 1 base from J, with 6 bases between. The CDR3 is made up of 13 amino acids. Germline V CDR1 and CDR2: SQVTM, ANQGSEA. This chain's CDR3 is CSVEPGAKNIQYF. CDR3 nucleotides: TGCAGCGTTGAACCCGGGGCCAAAAACATTCAGTACTTC.

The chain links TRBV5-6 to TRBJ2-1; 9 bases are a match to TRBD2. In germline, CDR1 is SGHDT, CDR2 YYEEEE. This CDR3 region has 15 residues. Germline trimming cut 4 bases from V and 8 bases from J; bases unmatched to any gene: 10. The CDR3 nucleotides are TGTGCCAGCAGCACGACCGGGACTAGCTGGCATGAGCAGTTCTTC. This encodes CASSTTGTSWHEQFF. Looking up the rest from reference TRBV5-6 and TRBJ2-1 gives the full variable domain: DAGVTQSPTHLIKTRGQQVTLRCSPKSGHDTVSWYQQALGQGPQFIFQYYEEEERQRGNFPDRFSGHQFPNYSSELNVNALLLGDSALYLCASSTTGTSWHEQFFGPGTRLTVL.

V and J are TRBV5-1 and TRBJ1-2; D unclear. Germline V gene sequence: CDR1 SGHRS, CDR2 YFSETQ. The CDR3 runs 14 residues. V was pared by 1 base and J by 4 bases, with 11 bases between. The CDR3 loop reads CASSLLGTIYGYTF. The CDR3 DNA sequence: TGCGCCAGCAGCTTGCTCGGCACGATCTATGGCTACACCTTC.

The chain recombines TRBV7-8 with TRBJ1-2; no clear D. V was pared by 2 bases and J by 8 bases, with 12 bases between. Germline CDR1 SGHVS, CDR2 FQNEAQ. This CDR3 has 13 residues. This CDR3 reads CASSLNRREGYTF. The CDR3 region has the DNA TGTGCCAGCAGCTTAAACAGACGTGAGGGCTACACCTTC. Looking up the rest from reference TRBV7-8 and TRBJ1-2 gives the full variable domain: GAGVSQSPRYKVAKRGQDVALRCDPISGHVSLFWYQQALGQGPEFLTYFQNEAQLDKSGLPSDRFFAERPEGSVSTLKIQRTQQEDSAVYLCASSLNRREGYTFGSGTRLTVV.

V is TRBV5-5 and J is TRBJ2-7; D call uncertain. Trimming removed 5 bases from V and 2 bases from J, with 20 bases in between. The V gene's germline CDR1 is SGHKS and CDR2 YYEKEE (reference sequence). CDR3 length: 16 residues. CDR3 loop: CASSIIRALGTYEQYF. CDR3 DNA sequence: TGTGCCAGCAGTATTATCCGGGCCCTAGGGACCTACGAGCAGTACTTC.

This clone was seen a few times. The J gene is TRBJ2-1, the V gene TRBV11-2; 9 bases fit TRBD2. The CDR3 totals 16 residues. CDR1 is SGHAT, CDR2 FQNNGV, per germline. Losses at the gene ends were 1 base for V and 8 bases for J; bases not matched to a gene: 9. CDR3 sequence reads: CASSLVRLAGKHEQFF. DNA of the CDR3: TGTGCCAGCAGCTTAGTCCGGCTAGCGGGGAAACATGAGCAGTTCTTC.

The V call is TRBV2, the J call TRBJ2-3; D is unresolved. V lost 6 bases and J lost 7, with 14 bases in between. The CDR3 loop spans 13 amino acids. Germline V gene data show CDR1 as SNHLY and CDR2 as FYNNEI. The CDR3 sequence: CASRIDGTHTQYF. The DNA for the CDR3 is TGTGCCAGCAGAATAGATGGCACCCATACGCAGTATTTT.

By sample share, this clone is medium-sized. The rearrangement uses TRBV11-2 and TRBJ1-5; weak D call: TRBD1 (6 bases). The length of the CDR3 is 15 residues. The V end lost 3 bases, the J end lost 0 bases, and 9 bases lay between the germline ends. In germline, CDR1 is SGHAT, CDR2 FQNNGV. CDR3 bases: TGTGCCAGCAGCTTTACAGGGTATAGCAATCAGCCCCAGCATTTT. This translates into CASSFTGYSNQPQHF.

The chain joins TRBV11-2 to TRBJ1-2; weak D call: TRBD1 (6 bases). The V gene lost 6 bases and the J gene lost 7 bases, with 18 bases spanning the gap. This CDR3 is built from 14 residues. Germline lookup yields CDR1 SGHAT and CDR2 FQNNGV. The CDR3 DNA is TGTGCCAGCAGTATTAGTAGGGGGGCTGCTGGCTACACCTTC. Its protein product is CASSISRGAAGYTF.

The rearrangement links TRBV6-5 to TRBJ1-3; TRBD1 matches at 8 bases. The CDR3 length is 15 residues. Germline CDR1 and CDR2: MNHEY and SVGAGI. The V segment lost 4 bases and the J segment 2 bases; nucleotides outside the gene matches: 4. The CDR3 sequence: CASSSRQGTGNTIYF. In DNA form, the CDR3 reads TGTGCCAGCAGTTCCCGACAGGGGACTGGAAACACCATATATTTT.

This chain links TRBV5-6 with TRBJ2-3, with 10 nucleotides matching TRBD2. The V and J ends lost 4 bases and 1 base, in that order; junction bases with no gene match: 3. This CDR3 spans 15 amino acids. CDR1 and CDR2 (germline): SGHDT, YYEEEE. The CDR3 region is CASSMGTSGTDTQYF. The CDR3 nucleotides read TGTGCCAGCAGCATGGGGACTAGCGGCACAGATACGCAGTATTTT.

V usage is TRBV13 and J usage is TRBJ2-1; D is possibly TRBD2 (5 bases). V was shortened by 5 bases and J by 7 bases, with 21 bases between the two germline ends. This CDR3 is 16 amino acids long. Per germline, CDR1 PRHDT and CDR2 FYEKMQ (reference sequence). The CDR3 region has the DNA TGTGCCAGCAGCCCCGGTAAGGTAAGCGGTGGAAATGAGCAGTTCTTC. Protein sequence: CASSPGKVSGGNEQFF.

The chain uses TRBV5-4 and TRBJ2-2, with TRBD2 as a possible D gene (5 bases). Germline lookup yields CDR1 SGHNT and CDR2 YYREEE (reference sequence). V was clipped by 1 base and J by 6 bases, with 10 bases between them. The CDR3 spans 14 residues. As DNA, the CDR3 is TGTGCCAGCAGCTTGTTCGGGGTTTCCGGGGAGCTGTTTTTT. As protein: CASSLFGVSGELFF.

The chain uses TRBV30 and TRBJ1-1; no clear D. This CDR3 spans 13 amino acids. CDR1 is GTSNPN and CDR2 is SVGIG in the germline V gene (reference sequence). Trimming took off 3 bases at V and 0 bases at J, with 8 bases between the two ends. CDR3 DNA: TGTGCCTGGAGCGTACAGATGAACACTGAAGCTTTCTTT. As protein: CAWSVQMNTEAFF.

CDR3 in DNA: TGTGCCAGCAGCCCCGGGACAGGGGTCCTAAGGTCACCCCTCCACTTT. This sequence encodes CASSPGTGVLRSPLHF. The chain is built from TRBV14 and TRBJ1-6; 10 bases are shared with TRBD1. The trim removed 4 bases at V and 10 bases at J, leaving 10 bases unmatched. There are 16 residues in the CDR3. The germline V gene encodes CDR1 SGHDN and CDR2 FVKESK.

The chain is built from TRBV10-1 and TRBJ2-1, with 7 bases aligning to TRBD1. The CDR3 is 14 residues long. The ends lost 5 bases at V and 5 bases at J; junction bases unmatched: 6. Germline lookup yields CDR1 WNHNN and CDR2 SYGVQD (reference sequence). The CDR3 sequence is CASSPGTANNEQFF. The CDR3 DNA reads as TGCGCCAGCAGTCCCGGGACAGCCAACAATGAGCAGTTCTTC.

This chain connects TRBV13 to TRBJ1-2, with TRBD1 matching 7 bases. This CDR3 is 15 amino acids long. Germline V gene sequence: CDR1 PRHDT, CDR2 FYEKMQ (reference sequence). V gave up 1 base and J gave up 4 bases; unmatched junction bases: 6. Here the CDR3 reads CASSLVRQGSYGYTF. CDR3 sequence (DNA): TGTGCCAGCAGCTTAGTTAGACAGGGTAGCTATGGCTACACCTTC.

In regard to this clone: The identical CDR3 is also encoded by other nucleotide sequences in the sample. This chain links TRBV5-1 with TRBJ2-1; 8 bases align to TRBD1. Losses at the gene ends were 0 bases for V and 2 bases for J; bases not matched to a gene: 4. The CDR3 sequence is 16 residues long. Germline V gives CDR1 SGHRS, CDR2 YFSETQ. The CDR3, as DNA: TGCGCCAGCAGCTTGGGCGGGACAGGACCCTACAATGAGCAGTTCTTC. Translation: CASSLGGTGPYNEQFF.